These 25 T cell receptor beta chains share one sample of origin, sequenced in a study of Ad26.COV2.S vaccination and SARS-CoV-2 variants. Treatment denoted: around 19 received Ad26.COV2.S at low or high dose, single or two shots; several received placebo; per-sample allocation not given. Day 63 after the first injection of vaccine or placebo was the sampling time. The method was immunoSEQ multiplex PCR; TCRdb's version includes in-frame clones alone and lacks a portion of them. In the table there are roughly 380,000 clones, 70% to 90% of which are singletons. Material: peripheral blood, obtained in a trial of Ad26.COV2.S vaccine versus placebo. These receptors originate from a person aged 18 to 65 who received the Ad26.COV2.S COVID-19 vaccine or a placebo.

With regard to this clone: Other DNA sequences in the same sample also yield this CDR3. J is TRBJ1-3 and V is TRBV12-3 or TRBV12-4, with D tentatively TRBD1 (5 bases). The CDR3 spans 12 residues. V dropped 8 bases and J dropped 0 bases, with 5 bases sitting between them. CDR3 DNA sequence: TGTGCCAGCGGGGCCTCTGGAAACACCATATATTTT. Translated: CASGASGNTIYF.

The rearrangement uses TRBV4-3 and TRBJ2-5; 8 bases are shared with TRBD1. This CDR3 contains 15 residues. The ends lost 4 bases at V and 4 bases at J; junction bases unmatched: 8. Germline CDR1 and CDR2: LGHNA and YSLEER. The CDR3 DNA is TGCGCCAGCAGCCCTTGGACAGGGCAGGCAGAGACCCAGTACTTC. Translation gives CASSPWTGQAETQYF.

The chain couples TRBV29-1 to TRBJ2-1; D possibly corresponds to TRBD1 (6 bases). The V end lost 1 base, the J end lost 8 bases, and 6 bases lay between the germline ends. CDR1 SQVTM and CDR2 ANQGSEA come from the germline V gene. CDR3 length equals 11 residues. CDR3 nucleotide sequence: TGCAGCGTTGAAGGGGGGCATGAGCAGTTCTTC. Amino acid sequence: CSVEGGHEQFF.

This clone has only a few counts. J is TRBJ2-7 and V is TRBV11-2; 8 positions agree with TRBD1. CDR1 and CDR2 from the germline V gene are SGHAT and FQNNGV. V dropped 6 bases and J dropped 0; count of bases not matched to a gene: 7. CDR3 length: 15 residues. CDR3 residues: CASSHRDRNSYEQYF. The CDR3, as DNA: TGTGCCAGCAGTCACCGGGACAGGAACTCCTACGAGCAGTACTTC.

The rearrangement uses TRBV6-5 and TRBJ2-7; 7 nucleotides match TRBD1. CDR3 length equals 13 residues. CDR1 MNHEY and CDR2 SVGAGI come from the germline V gene. The ends lost 5 bases at V and 4 bases at J; junction bases unmatched: 5. The CDR3 DNA reads TGTGCCAGCAGTCGAGGGACAGTATACGAGCAGTACTTC. Its protein is CASSRGTVYEQYF.

This rearrangement joins TRBV15 to TRBJ2-5; perhaps D is TRBD1 or TRBD2 (5 bases each). The CDR3 is 14 residues long. The V and J ends lost 5 bases and 5 bases respectively, with 15 bases between them. The germline CDR1 and CDR2 sequences are LNHNV and YYDKDF (reference sequence). In nucleotides, the CDR3 is TGTGCCACCAGCGGGGGTAAGTGGTCGGAGACCCAGTACTTC. This encodes CATSGGKWSETQYF. The full variable domain, rest sourced from reference TRBV15 and TRBJ2-5, is DAMVIQNPRYQVTQFGKPVTLSCSQTLNHNVMYWYQQKSSQAPKLLFHYYDKDFNNEADTPDNFQSRRPNTSFCFLDIRSPGLGDTAMYLCATSGGKWSETQYFGPGTRLLVL.

This chain uses TRBV4-1 with TRBJ2-7, with 15 nucleotides matching TRBD2. The V segment lost 4 bases and the J segment 0 bases; nucleotides outside the gene matches: 4. CDR1 MGHRA and CDR2 YSYEKL come from the germline V gene. The CDR3 spans 17 residues. The CDR3 DNA reads as TGCGCCAGCAGCCCCGGACTAGCGGGGGGGAGCTCCTACGAGCAGTACTTC. Encoded protein: CASSPGLAGGSSYEQYF.

The rearrangement links TRBV4-2 to TRBJ1-4, with 9 positions matching TRBD1. The CDR3 totals 14 residues. Trimming took 7 bases from V and 2 from J; bases not matched to a gene: 2. Germline V lookup: CDR1 LGHNA, CDR2 YNFKEQ. DNA of the CDR3: TGTGCCAGCACCGGACAGGGGACTAATGAAAAACTGTTTTTT. It encodes CASTGQGTNEKLFF.

Only a few counts were recorded for this clone. This rearrangement joins TRBV3-1 (or the pseudogene TRBV3-2) to TRBJ1-2; 8 bases are a match to TRBD1. Germline V lookup: CDR1 LGHDT, CDR2 YNNKEL (reference sequence). After removal of 3 bases from V and 3 bases from J, the junction contained 6 bases not matched to a gene. The CDR3 length is 15 residues. The CDR3 DNA reads as TGTGCCAGCAGCCATTTAGCACAGGGGGACTATGGCTACACCTTC. Its protein is CASSHLAQGDYGYTF.

The chain has TRBV15 and TRBJ1-1; D remains unclear. V lost 6 bases and J 2 bases, leaving 13 bases between the germline ends. Per the germline V gene, CDR1 is LNHNV and CDR2 is YYDKDF (reference sequence). The CDR3 extends over 14 amino acids. The chain's CDR3 is CATRQMLGNTEAFF. The CDR3 coding sequence is TGTGCCACCAGGCAAATGTTAGGAAACACTGAAGCTTTCTTT.

The CDR3 sequence is CASSFGQRDEQFF. CDR3 nucleotide sequence: TGTGCCAGCAGCTTCGGACAGAGGGATGAGCAGTTCTTC. The chain has TRBV7-2 and TRBJ2-1; possible D gene TRBD1, 6 bases. Germline loops: CDR1 SGHTA, CDR2 FQGNSA. Trimming removed 3 bases from V and 8 bases from J, with 11 bases in between. This CDR3 is 13 amino acids long.

This rearrangement joins TRBV30 to TRBJ1-2; unclear D gene. CDR3 length equals 13 residues. The V gene's germline CDR1 is GTSNPN and CDR2 SVGIG (reference sequence). The V gene lost 0 bases and the J gene lost 1 base, with 6 bases spanning the gap. In DNA form, the CDR3 reads TGTGCCTGGAGTGTGGACTTTAACTATGGCTACACCTTC. Protein product: CAWSVDFNYGYTF.

The chain joins TRBV28 to TRBJ1-5; tentatively, D is TRBD1 (5 bases). The germline CDR1 and CDR2 sequences are MDHEN and SYDVKM. The CDR3 consists of 16 residues. V lost 1 base and J lost 3, with 13 bases in between. The CDR3 here is CASSLSRVGVNQPQHF. CDR3 coding DNA: TGTGCCAGCAGTTTATCCAGGGTGGGGGTCAATCAGCCCCAGCATTTT. Combining the CDR3 with reference TRBV28 and TRBJ1-5 gives the whole variable domain DVKVTQSSRYLVKRTGEKVFLECVQDMDHENMFWYRQDPGLGLRLIYFSYDVKMKEKGDIPEGYSVSREKKERFSLILESASTNQTSMYLCASSLSRVGVNQPQHFGDGTRLSIL.

The chain carries TRBV7-9 and TRBJ1-4; D perhaps matches TRBD1 (6 bases). The CDR3 is made up of 13 amino acids. Trimming cost V 7 bases and J 5 bases, with 11 bases left between them. The V gene's germline CDR1 is SEHNR and CDR2 FQNEAQ (reference sequence). The CDR3 spells CASTGTPNEKLFF. Here the CDR3 DNA reads TGTGCCAGCACCGGGACACCGAATGAAAAACTGTTTTTT.

The chain recombines TRBV5-1 with TRBJ1-1; a weak D match, TRBD1 (6 bases). Trimming pared 0 bases from V and 2 bases from J, leaving 8 bases between. The germline gives CDR1 SGHRS, CDR2 YFSETQ. This CDR3 has 14 amino acids. The CDR3 region is CASSLGQVNTEAFF. CDR3 DNA sequence: TGCGCCAGCAGCTTGGGACAGGTAAACACTGAAGCTTTCTTT.

The J gene is TRBJ2-7, the V gene TRBV29-1, with 8 nucleotides matching TRBD1. J gave up 3 bases and V 3 bases, and 22 bases lay outside the gene matches. The germline gives CDR1 SQVTM, CDR2 ANQGSEA. The CDR3 loop spans 19 amino acids. CDR3 DNA sequence: TGCAGCGTTGATTCAGGGGGCGAAATATGGGGCCCCCTACTCTACGAGCAGTACTTC. Translation gives CSVDSGGEIWGPLLYEQYF.

This clone was counted once. This chain joins TRBV2 and TRBJ1-2; TRBD1 matches at 7 bases. CDR1 is SNHLY, CDR2 FYNNEI, per germline. The CDR3 runs 16 residues. V was pared by 3 bases and J by 4 bases, with 11 bases of the junction left unmatched. CDR3 in DNA: TGTGCCAGCAGTGACCCCTATGGGACAGATCGCTATGGCTACACCTTC. As protein: CASSDPYGTDRYGYTF.

The CDR3: CASSSPRLEPRRTGELFF. The CDR3 DNA sequence: TGTGCCAGCAGTTCCCCCCGACTAGAACCTCGTCGCACCGGGGAGCTGTTTTTT. This chain uses TRBV28 with TRBJ2-2; TRBD2 might be the D (6 bases). CDR3 size: 18 residues. The V and J ends lost 4 bases and 4 bases respectively, with 22 bases between them. Looked up from germline, CDR1 is MDHEN and CDR2 is SYDVKM.

The CDR3 coding sequence is TGTGCCAGCAGCCCTTCCAAGGCGGTCAGCTCCTACAATGAGCAGTTCTTC. Translated, it gives CASSPSKAVSSYNEQFF. The rearrangement joins TRBV9 to TRBJ2-1, with no clear D. The CDR3 contains 17 residues. V lost 4 bases, J lost 0 bases, and 17 bases lay in between. Germline V gives CDR1 SGDLS, CDR2 YYNGEE. The entire variable domain, with the rest obtained from reference TRBV9 and TRBJ2-1, is as follows: DSGVTQTPKHLITATGQRVTLRCSPRSGDLSVYWYQQSLDQGLQFLIQYYNGEERAKGNILERFSAQQFPDLHSELNLSSLELGDSALYFCASSPSKAVSSYNEQFFGPGTRLTVL.

The V call is TRBV6-5, the J call TRBJ1-1; D may be TRBD1 (5 bases). Per germline, CDR1 MNHEY and CDR2 SVGAGI. V shed 7 bases and J shed 8 bases, with 17 bases lying between them. The CDR3 loop spans 13 amino acids. CDR3 in DNA: TGTGCCAGCACCGGTCAGGGCGTTGAGGAAGCTTTCTTT. Amino acid sequence: CASTGQGVEEAFF.

The chain couples TRBV10-2 to TRBJ2-5; 15 bases line up with TRBD2. This CDR3 has 16 amino acids. V was pared by 7 bases and J by 2 bases, with 5 bases of the junction left unmatched. Looked up from germline, CDR1 is WSHSY and CDR2 is SAAADI. CDR3 in DNA: TGCGCCAGCACCTTCGGACTAGCGGGGGGGCAAGAGACCCAGTACTTC. Amino acids: CASTFGLAGGQETQYF.

This sequence joins TRBV27 and TRBJ2-7; D is unresolved. Germline loops: CDR1 MNHEY, CDR2 SMNVEV (reference sequence). The CDR3 has 13 amino acids. Trimming left V 5 bases short and J 7 bases short, with 15 bases between. CDR3 amino acids: CASSLWAFGEQYF. For the CDR3, the DNA is TGTGCCAGCAGTCTCTGGGCCTTCGGGGAGCAGTACTTC.

The rearrangement joins TRBV29-1 to TRBJ1-4; a possible D gene is TRBD1 (5 bases). The CDR3 runs 15 residues. The V end was cut by 6 bases, the J end by 4 bases, with 18 bases between. The germline V gene has CDR1 SQVTM and CDR2 ANQGSEA. The CDR3 region is CSVGPTGAGNEKLFF. CDR3 nucleotides: TGCAGCGTAGGGCCCACAGGTGCCGGTAATGAAAAACTGTTTTTT.

The gene calls are TRBV30 and TRBJ1-1, with TRBD1 matching 9 bases. The CDR3 covers 13 residues. In germline, CDR1 is GTSNPN, CDR2 SVGIG (reference sequence). J was trimmed by 3 bases and V by 7 bases; bases with no gene match: 6. The CDR3 is CALTGTGHTEAFF. Written as DNA, the CDR3 is TGTGCCTTAACCGGGACAGGGCACACTGAAGCTTTCTTT.

The chain recombines TRBV5-1 with TRBJ1-4; 8 bases map to TRBD1. The CDR3 is 13 amino acids. From germline, CDR1 is SGHRS and CDR2 YFSETQ. J was trimmed by 8 bases and V by 5 bases; bases with no gene match: 5. CDR3 sequence: CASRRGTGEKLFF. CDR3 sequence (DNA): TGCGCCAGCAGACGTGGGACAGGAGAAAAACTGTTTTTT. The variable domain in full, with the rest retrieved from reference TRBV5-1 and TRBJ1-4, is KAGVTQTPRYLIKTRGQQVTLSCSPISGHRSVSWYQQTPGQGLQFLFEYFSETQRNKGNFPGRFSGRQFSNSRSEMNVSTLELGDSALYLCASRRGTGEKLFFGSGTQLSVL.